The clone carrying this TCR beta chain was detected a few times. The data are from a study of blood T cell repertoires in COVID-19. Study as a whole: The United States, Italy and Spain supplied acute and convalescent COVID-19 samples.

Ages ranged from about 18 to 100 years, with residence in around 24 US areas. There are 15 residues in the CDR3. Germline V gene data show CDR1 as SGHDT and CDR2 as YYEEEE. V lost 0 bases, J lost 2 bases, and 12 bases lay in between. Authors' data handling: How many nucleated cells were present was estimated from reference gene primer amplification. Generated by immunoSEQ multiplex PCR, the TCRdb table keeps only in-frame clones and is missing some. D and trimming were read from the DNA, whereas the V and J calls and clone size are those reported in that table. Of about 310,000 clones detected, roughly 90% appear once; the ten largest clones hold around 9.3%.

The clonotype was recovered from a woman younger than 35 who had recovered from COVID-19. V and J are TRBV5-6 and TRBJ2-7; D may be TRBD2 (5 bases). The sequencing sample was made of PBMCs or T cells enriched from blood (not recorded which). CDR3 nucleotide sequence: TGTGCCAGCAGCTTGGATCGCGGGTCCACCTACGAGCAGTACTTC. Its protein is CASSLDRGSTYEQYF.